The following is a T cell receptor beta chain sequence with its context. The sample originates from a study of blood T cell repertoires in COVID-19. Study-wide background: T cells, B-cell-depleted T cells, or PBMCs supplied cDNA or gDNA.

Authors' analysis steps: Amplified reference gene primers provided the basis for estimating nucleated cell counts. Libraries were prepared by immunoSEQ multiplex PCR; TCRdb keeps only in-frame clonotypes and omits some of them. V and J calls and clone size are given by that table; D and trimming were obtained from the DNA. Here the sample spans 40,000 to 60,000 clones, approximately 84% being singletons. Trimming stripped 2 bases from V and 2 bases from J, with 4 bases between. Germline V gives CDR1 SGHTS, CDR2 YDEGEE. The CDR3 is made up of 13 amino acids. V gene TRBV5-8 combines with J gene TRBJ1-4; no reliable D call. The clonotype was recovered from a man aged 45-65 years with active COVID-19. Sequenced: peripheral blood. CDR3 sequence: CASSFQTNEKLFF. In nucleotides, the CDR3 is TGTGCCAGCAGCTTTCAGACTAATGAAAAACTGTTTTTT.